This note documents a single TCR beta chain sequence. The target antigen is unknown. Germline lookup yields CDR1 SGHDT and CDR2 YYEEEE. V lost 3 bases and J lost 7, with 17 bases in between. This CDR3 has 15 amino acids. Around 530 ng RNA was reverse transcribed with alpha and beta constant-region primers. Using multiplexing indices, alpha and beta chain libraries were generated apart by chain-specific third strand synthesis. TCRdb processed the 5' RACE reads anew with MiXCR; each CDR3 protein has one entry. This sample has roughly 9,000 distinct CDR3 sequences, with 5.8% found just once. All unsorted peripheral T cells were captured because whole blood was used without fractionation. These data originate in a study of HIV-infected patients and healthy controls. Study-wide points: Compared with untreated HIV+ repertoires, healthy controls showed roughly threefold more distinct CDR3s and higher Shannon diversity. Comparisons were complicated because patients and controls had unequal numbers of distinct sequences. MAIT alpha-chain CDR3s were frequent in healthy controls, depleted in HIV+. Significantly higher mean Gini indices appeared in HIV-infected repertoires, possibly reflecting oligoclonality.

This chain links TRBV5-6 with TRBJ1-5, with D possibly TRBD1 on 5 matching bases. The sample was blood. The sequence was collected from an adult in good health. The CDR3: CASSYYSGARQPQHF. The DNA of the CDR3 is TGTGCCAGCAGCTATTACAGTGGGGCAAGGCAGCCCCAGCATTTT.